This T cell receptor beta chain was retrieved from a study of early T cells in non-severe SARS-CoV-2 infection (dated by TCRdb to 2020 to 2023). Regarding the study in general: Bulk RNA from unsorted whole blood was used for TCR sequencing, so alpha and beta chains could not be paired.

This clonotype was observed at least ten times. The clone's antigen remains unknown. No clone much larger than this one lies a single base away; base qualities are absent. Beyond this particular receptor, the publication reports: VDJdb matching was skewed toward anti-spike CD8 responses, so virus-specific expansions were likely underestimated and private and CD4 specificities were missed.

The study was a case-control design nested within a healthcare worker cohort in London, UK, with weekly nasopharyngeal swab PCR tests and blood sampling. Healthcare workers were recruited between 23 and 31 March 2020, during the week of the UK lockdown, and were followed weekly for up to about 15 weeks. From cysteine to phenylalanine, the CDR3 is 16 amino acids long. Left in the record is the CDR3 DNA by itself, 48 bases read in frame from the first base. Via the germline V gene, CDR1 is SGHRS and CDR2 YFSETQ. Trimming removed 0 bases from V and 2 bases from J, leaving 14 bases between the germline ends. Library construction relied on 5' RACE. TCRdb records NextSeq 500 as the sequencer. To correct for sequencing error and PCR bias, the TCR library protocol tagged individual cDNA molecules with unique molecular identifiers. Both TCR alpha and beta chains were sequenced, and tight co-correlation was observed between alpha and beta sequence abundances in each sample. Under the source paper's analysis protocol: Decombinator V4 was used to perform V gene, J gene and CDR3 annotation of TCR sequences. TCRs were defined as expanded if a significant change between any two time points was detected under a Poisson model with p below 0.0001. TCR abundances were normalised to the total number of TCRs sequenced per sample and expressed as counts per million. MAIT TCRs were defined by TRAV1-2 paired with TRAJ12, TRAJ20 or TRAJ33, and iNKT TCRs by TRAV10 paired with TRAJ18. VDJdb, accessed 1 November 2021, was searched for CMV, EBV and SARS-CoV-2 annotated TCRs, with TCRs annotated for multiple antigens excluded. The public reads were reprocessed in TCRdb via fastp at Q25 and MiXCR, keeping in-frame beta chains. Records with the same CDR3 protein are collapsed into one entry carrying the most frequent genes and DNA. TCRdb assigned the V and J calls; the authors' analysis was not used. For this sample there are fewer than 95,000 distinct CDR3 sequences; approximately 16% appear just once. Together, the top ten hold about 4.7% of the sample.

The TCR originated in an adult who was a healthcare worker with PCR-confirmed SARS-CoV-2 infection or an uninfected control (not recorded which). This sequence uses TRBV5-1 and TRBJ2-5; confidence is insufficient to name the D gene. The sequenced sample was whole blood, obtained at baseline. The CDR3 reads as follows: CASSLASGSKQETQYF. The DNA sequence follows: TGCGCCAGCAGCTTGGCCTCGGGCAGCAAACAAGAGACCCAGTACTTC.